The rows below give T cell receptor beta chains drawn from one sample of a study of blood T cell repertoires in COVID-19. Method: immunoSEQ multiplex PCR; TCRdb's copy keeps in-frame clones and lacks some. The data contain about 330,000 clones, approximately 88% of them singletons. Sequences were obtained from PBMCs or T cells enriched from blood (not recorded which). These receptors all stem from a man younger than 40 who had recovered from COVID-19. Both conserved end residues are trimmed from each CDR3. The order of the fields is V gene, J gene, CDR3 protein.

V gene: TRBV10-1; J gene: TRBJ1-6; CDR3 protein: ASSRSDREPLH
V gene: TRBV9; J gene: TRBJ2-2; CDR3 protein: ASSVVAGGELF
V gene: TRBV30; J gene: TRBJ2-3; CDR3 protein: AWTVLGGQFTDTQY
V gene: TRBV9; J gene: TRBJ1-1; CDR3 protein: ASSDEANTEAF
V gene: TRBV30; J gene: TRBJ2-1; CDR3 protein: AAASSYNEQF
V gene: TRBV12-3/TRBV12-4; J gene: TRBJ2-3; CDR3 protein: ASSESDTQY
V gene: TRBV14; J gene: TRBJ1-1; CDR3 protein: ASSQADRFGAF
V gene: TRBV6-1; J gene: TRBJ2-7; CDR3 protein: ASSEAMSGGIYEQY
V gene: TRBV6-5; J gene: TRBJ1-5; CDR3 protein: ASSKTGAFQPQH
V gene: TRBV28; J gene: TRBJ1-2; CDR3 protein: ASREQGLRYGYT
V gene: TRBV6-5; J gene: TRBJ2-3; CDR3 protein: ASSYRGTQY
V gene: TRBV3-1/TRBV3-2; J gene: TRBJ1-1; CDR3 protein: ASSQSMRQEAF
V gene: TRBV5-1; J gene: TRBJ1-1; CDR3 protein: ASSLGEVNTEAF
V gene: TRBV19; J gene: TRBJ1-5; CDR3 protein: ASSRTGFNQPQH
V gene: TRBV5-1; J gene: TRBJ1-4; CDR3 protein: ASSPGQAATNEKLF
V gene: TRBV6-1; J gene: TRBJ2-3; CDR3 protein: ASSDRTGGLKTDTQY
V gene: TRBV19; J gene: TRBJ2-3; CDR3 protein: ATNGGAFYTDTQY
V gene: TRBV11-2; J gene: TRBJ1-4; CDR3 protein: ASGSGWANEKLF
V gene: TRBV5-1; J gene: TRBJ2-2; CDR3 protein: ASSPYGTGTGELF
V gene: TRBV12-3/TRBV12-4; J gene: TRBJ1-1; CDR3 protein: ASSQNRGTEAF
V gene: TRBV4-1; J gene: TRBJ1-5; CDR3 protein: ASSRGQAQSGNQPQH
V gene: TRBV6-5; J gene: TRBJ2-2; CDR3 protein: ASRRGDLNTGELF
V gene: TRBV2; J gene: TRBJ2-7; CDR3 protein: ASSDPGLSGSEQY
V gene: TRBV6-5; J gene: TRBJ2-7; CDR3 protein: ASSTGDRGREQY
V gene: TRBV5-1; J gene: TRBJ2-5; CDR3 protein: ASSLNGLGPFETQY
V gene: TRBV18; J gene: TRBJ1-5; CDR3 protein: ASSSSWTGAYSNQPQH
V gene: TRBV6-1; J gene: TRBJ2-7; CDR3 protein: ASSDRQGASYEQY
V gene: TRBV20-1; J gene: TRBJ2-1; CDR3 protein: SAEKNNEQF
V gene: TRBV7-4; J gene: TRBJ2-7; CDR3 protein: ASSPPWTGRGSYEQY
V gene: TRBV5-5; J gene: TRBJ2-6; CDR3 protein: ASSLGVVSGGANVLT
V gene: TRBV19; J gene: TRBJ1-1; CDR3 protein: ASSIDGGTEAF
V gene: TRBV30; J gene: TRBJ1-6; CDR3 protein: AWSVWGLSNGNSPLH
V gene: TRBV7-3; J gene: TRBJ2-1; CDR3 protein: ASSLGGEDEQF
V gene: TRBV5-1; J gene: TRBJ2-5; CDR3 protein: ASSLVAGGGETQY
V gene: TRBV11-3; J gene: TRBJ2-3; CDR3 protein: ASSLTEGTDTQY
V gene: TRBV6-4; J gene: TRBJ2-3; CDR3 protein: ASSALTSGAYCSTDTQY
V gene: TRBV5-1; J gene: TRBJ2-7; CDR3 protein: ASSTGTGKSYEQY
V gene: TRBV5-1; J gene: TRBJ2-7; CDR3 protein: ASSTDRGQQY
V gene: TRBV6-5; J gene: TRBJ2-5; CDR3 protein: ASRPGTTQETQY
V gene: TRBV11-2; J gene: TRBJ2-1; CDR3 protein: ASSPRGQGEQF
V gene: TRBV28; J gene: TRBJ1-5; CDR3 protein: ASTQGAPGQPQH
V gene: TRBV10-3; J gene: TRBJ1-5; CDR3 protein: AISDWAQPQH
V gene: TRBV7-6; J gene: TRBJ1-6; CDR3 protein: ASSLGGVGRTPLH
V gene: TRBV15; J gene: TRBJ1-2; CDR3 protein: ATSRGQGGYGYT
V gene: TRBV5-1; J gene: TRBJ2-3; CDR3 protein: ASSSSGALSDTQY